Described below is a single TCR beta chain sequence and its context. What it binds is unknown. This sample stems from a study of blood T cells in healthy people across ages. Every donor gave roughly 9.6 milliliters of peripheral blood. Trimming removed 7 bases from V and 7 bases from J, with 16 bases in between. Germline V gene sequence: CDR1 MNHNS, CDR2 SASEGT. The CDR3 has 14 amino acids. Through a sample-barcoded 5' primer and a J-beta primer mix, a second PCR was run for roughly 6 to 11 cycles. TCRdb reprocessed the 5' RACE reads with MiXCR, giving one entry per CDR3 protein. The repertoire holds over 700,000 distinct CDR3 sequences, with roughly 25% as singletons. Overall study results and limits: Getting older went along with TCR beta diversity per million T cells dropping roughly linearly.

Separately, the same data were catalogued under a study of T cells of mothers and their children. From that paper: The study sampled three healthy Caucasian mothers and their six children. Biologically related mothers and children overlapped slightly more than unrelated pairs, a non-significant difference.

This TCR was recovered from a boy between 5 and 17 years old in good health. The sample comprised blood. The chain joins TRBV6-1 to TRBJ1-4; the D gene is possibly TRBD1 (6 bases). CDR3: CASTEGGAREKLFF. In DNA form, the CDR3 reads TGTGCCAGCACCGAGGGGGGAGCGCGTGAAAAACTGTTTTTT.